This record looks at one TCR beta chain sequence and its context. What it recognizes is unknown. The CDR3 extends over 11 amino acids. V lost 10 bases to trimming and J lost 4 bases, with 10 bases between them. CDR1 is MRHNA and CDR2 is SNTAGT in the germline V gene. This specimen belongs to a study of cytomegalovirus exposure and HLA in healthy donors. General study results and limits: A missense variant in DCLRE1C was later tied to TCR beta V- and J-gene trimming. An observed cluster of highly shared sequence variants was recorded as a likely sequencing artifact.

Primers included in the PCR were 60 Vbeta and 13 Jbeta primers. Some clones are missing from TCRdb's copy, which holds only in-frame ones; the method was immunoSEQ multiplex PCR. The sample consists of under 150,000 clones, roughly 80% of them appearing once. The sequence came from a boy between 10 and 17 years old in good health and CMV-seronegative. The V and J genes are TRBV6-4 and TRBJ1-1, with D unclear. The sequenced sample consisted of PBMCs. CDR3 bases: TGTGCCACAAGGGAGGGCACTGAAGCTTTCTTT. Protein: CATREGTEAFF.